These 2 T cell receptor beta chains share one sample of origin, sequenced in a study of T cells in Graves' hyperthyroidism and ophthalmopathy. Researchers amplified the TCR beta CDR3 regions from RNA transcripts. First-round RT-PCR with HTBI primers amplified the TCR CDR3 region. TCRdb called the multiplex PCR reads again in MiXCR, with one record for every CDR3 protein. The sample lists about 660,000 distinct CDR3 sequences, just under 45% occurring once. Input material: peripheral blood or thyroid tissue (not recorded which). The receptors were gathered from an adult man with Graves' disease, either hyperthyroidism or ophthalmopathy (not recorded which).

The CDR3 DNA is TGTGCCACCAGTGATCCAGGGGCCGATGAAAAACTGTTTTTT. Residues: CATSDPGADEKLFF. This sequence joins TRBV24-1 and TRBJ1-4; possibly TRBD1 for D (6 bases). The CDR3 is made up of 14 amino acids. Trimming left V 3 bases short and J 6 bases short, with 10 bases between. The germline CDR1 and CDR2 sequences are KGHDR and SFDVKD.

This clonotype came up a few times. The chain recombines TRBV20-1 with TRBJ2-7, with D perhaps matching TRBD2 (5 bases). Germline assignment: CDR1 DFQATT and CDR2 SNEGSKA (reference sequence). The ends were cut back, 4 bases at V and 0 bases at J, with 10 bases in the middle. This CDR3 spans 13 amino acids. CDR3 nucleotide sequence: TGCAGTGCTATCGACTACACCTCCTACGAGCAGTACTTC. The encoded protein is CSAIDYTSYEQYF.